This entry is about one T cell receptor (beta chain). Antigen unknown. TCRdb re-derived calls from the 5' RACE reads in MiXCR, one entry per CDR3 protein. The repertoire holds around 1.7 million distinct CDR3 sequences, with about 32% as singletons. CDR1 is MGHRA and CDR2 is YSYEKL in the germline V gene. The CDR3 runs to 18 residues. Losses at the gene ends were 6 bases for V and 3 bases for J; bases not matched to a gene: 8. The data were taken from a study of identical twins. Whole-study results and caveats: Within twin pairs, the out-of-frame alpha sequences they shared showed excess low generation probability.

The TCR was taken from a newborn girl in good health. The chain is built from TRBV4-1 and TRBJ2-1; TRBD2 aligns across 16 bases. Sequenced sample: cord blood. CDR3 sequence (DNA): TGCGCCAGCAGACCCATTGGGACTAGCGGGAGGGGCTACAATGAGCAGTTCTTC. This codes for CASRPIGTSGRGYNEQFF.